The 7 T cell receptor beta chains below all came from one sample that was sequenced in a study of blood T cell repertoires in COVID-19 (dated by TCRdb to about 2020). The library was built by means of the immunoSEQ multiplex PCR assay. In TCRdb, the immuneACCESS table is reduced to in-frame sequences with V and J assigned. These tables do not hold every clone; where another copy was compared, an unresolved V gene accounts for under half, and the others remain unexplained. This sample is represented by about 160,000 clones; approximately 84% of them were singletons. The ten largest clones capture more than 6.5% of the sample. The specimen was PBMCs or T cells enriched from blood (not recorded which). These receptors came from a woman in her forties or fifties who had recovered from COVID-19.

This chain joins TRBV2 and TRBJ2-5; TRBD1 agrees at 7 bases. V gave up 5 bases and J gave up 2 bases; unmatched junction bases: 2. The CDR3 contains 13 residues. Germline CDR1 SNHLY, CDR2 FYNNEI. CDR3 DNA sequence: TGTGCCAGCAGTCGGGACAGACAAGAGACCCAGTACTTC. It is translated as CASSRDRQETQYF.

The genes are TRBV27 and TRBJ1-5, with unresolved D. With 6 bases removed from V and 4 bases from J, the gap between germline ends came to 16 bases. Per germline, CDR1 MNHEY and CDR2 SMNVEV (reference sequence). This CDR3 is 15 amino acids long. The CDR3 loop reads CASSQDNRMNQPQHF. CDR3 in DNA: TGTGCCAGCAGCCAAGACAATCGGATGAATCAGCCCCAGCATTTT.

V gene TRBV14 combines with J gene TRBJ2-1; D is possibly TRBD2 (6 bases). The ends were cut back, 6 bases at V and 9 bases at J, with 21 bases in the middle. Germline-derived CDR1 and CDR2 are SGHDN and FVKESK. This CDR3 contains 15 residues. Here the CDR3 DNA reads TGTGCCAGCAGAACTAGCCGGTCGGCCCCCAGTGAGCAGTTCTTC. Protein: CASRTSRSAPSEQFF.

The chain uses TRBV12-5 and TRBJ2-1; tentatively, D is TRBD1 (6 bases). V lost 7 bases and J lost 6, with 19 bases in between. Germline values: CDR1 LGHNT, CDR2 FRNRAP. The CDR3 extends over 15 amino acids. CDR3 bases: TGTGCTAGTGCTATGGGGGCTCCGGGCGGCAATGAGCAGTTCTTC. This encodes CASAMGAPGGNEQFF.

The V call is TRBV11-3, the J call TRBJ2-1; 7 nucleotides line up with TRBD2. The J segment lost 9 bases and the V segment lost 6 bases, leaving 11 bases of the junction unmatched. The germline CDR1 and CDR2 sequences are SGHNT and YENEEA. The CDR3 extends over 14 amino acids. Here the CDR3 reads CASSPLAGRGEQFF. The DNA of the CDR3 is TGTGCCAGCAGTCCCCTGGCAGGGAGGGGTGAGCAGTTCTTC.

As DNA, the CDR3 is TGTGCCACCAGTGCTGGCCCCGGGACAGGGCCGAGCGAGCAGTACTTC. Encoded protein: CATSAGPGTGPSEQYF. The chain recombines TRBV24-1 with TRBJ2-7; 9 bases fit TRBD1. The CDR3 is 16 amino acids. Trimming took 5 bases from V and 6 from J; bases not matched to a gene: 13. Germline assignment: CDR1 KGHDR and CDR2 SFDVKD.

This chain connects TRBV7-3 to TRBJ2-3, with D possibly being TRBD2 (5 bases). V lost 5 bases and J lost 7, with 13 bases in between. Looked up from germline, CDR1 is SGHTA and CDR2 is FQGTGA. This CDR3 is built from 13 residues. The CDR3 sequence is CASSPSGTNTQYF. CDR3 DNA sequence: TGTGCCAGCAGCCCCAGCGGAACCAATACGCAGTATTTT.